This TCR beta chain was found in a study of T-cell reconstitution after alpha-beta-depleted transplantation in children. This sample's TCRbeta library carried unique molecular identifier barcodes. TCRdb used MiXCR to reprocess the PCR reads, holding one entry per CDR3 protein. The data show around 250,000 distinct CDR3 sequences, nearly 10% seen once. The TCR originated in a human donor who donated a stem cell graft to a child with SCID. The material was PBMCs from the stem cell graft donor, obtained from the stem cell graft.

The CDR3 DNA reads as TGCGCCAGCAGTCGTGACGGACTCATGAACACTGAAGCTTTCTTT. Protein sequence: CASSRDGLMNTEAFF. The chain joins TRBV5-1 to TRBJ1-1; the D is unclear. V was cut by 5 bases and J by 0 bases, with 14 bases left in between. Germline V lookup: CDR1 SGHRS, CDR2 YFSETQ. The CDR3 totals 15 residues.